The 22 T cell receptor beta chains below all came from one sample that was sequenced in a study of blood T cell repertoires in COVID-19 (dated by TCRdb to 2018 to 2021). Libraries were constructed by the immunoSEQ multiplex PCR assay. TCRdb obtained this table from immuneACCESS and retained in-frame rearrangements with V and J assigned. These tables miss some clones; where compared with another copy, unresolved V genes account for less than half of the shortfall, and the remainder is unexplained. The sample table contains about 240,000 clones; only one count was recorded for roughly 87% of them. Of the sample, 7.2% is held by the ten largest clones. The specimen sequenced was peripheral blood. These TCRs come from a man in his fifties or sixties who had recovered from COVID-19.

This clone was seen a handful of times. V and J are TRBV7-8 and TRBJ2-3, with 11 nucleotides matching TRBD2. The CDR3 totals 16 residues. Germline V lookup: CDR1 SGHVS, CDR2 FQNEAQ. V trimming: 1 base; J trimming: 4 bases; junction bases outside the gene matches: 4. This CDR3 is CASSLVSGGASDTQYF. As DNA, the CDR3 is TGTGCCAGCAGCTTAGTTAGCGGGGGGGCCTCAGATACGCAGTATTTT.

The genes are TRBV7-9 and TRBJ1-3; 8 bases are a match to TRBD1. The J segment lost 4 bases and the V segment lost 5 bases, leaving 13 bases of the junction unmatched. Looked up from germline, CDR1 is SEHNR and CDR2 is FQNEAQ (reference sequence). The CDR3 contains 17 residues. Here the CDR3 DNA reads TGTGCCAGCAGCATCACCGGGACAGGCGGGCTAGGAAACACCATATATTTT. It encodes CASSITGTGGLGNTIYF.

This clone came up once. The rearrangement links TRBV6-5 to TRBJ1-2, with D possibly TRBD1 on 6 matching bases. The CDR3 has 16 amino acids. Between the trimmed V and J ends, which lost 0 bases and 1 base, there was a span of 12 bases. Germline CDR1 and CDR2: MNHEY and SVGAGI. The CDR3 loop is CASSYSPGEGNYGYTF. In DNA form, the CDR3 reads TGTGCCAGCAGTTACTCACCAGGGGAGGGTAACTATGGCTACACCTTC.

The chain couples TRBV19 to TRBJ2-3, with TRBD2 identical over 9 bases. This CDR3 has 17 residues. CDR1 and CDR2 (germline): LNHDA, SQIVND (reference sequence). Unmatched junction bases numbered 9, after V lost 5 bases and J lost 0 bases. CDR3 DNA: TGTGCCAGTAGTTTGAGTGGACTAGCGCAGAGCACAGATACGCAGTATTTT. This codes for CASSLSGLAQSTDTQYF.

J is TRBJ2-2 and V is TRBV5-1, with 8 bases that match TRBD1. Germline V CDR1 and CDR2: SGHRS, YFSETQ. The CDR3 sequence is 14 residues long. Trimming cost V 6 bases and J 8 bases; bases outside gene matches: 9. The DNA for the CDR3 is TGCGCCAGCAAGACAGGACAGGGAATGGGGGAGCTGTTTTTT. The encoded protein is CASKTGQGMGELFF.

This sequence joins TRBV11-2 and TRBJ1-1, with D uncertain. The V and J ends lost 0 bases and 4 bases respectively, with 6 bases between them. This CDR3 has 13 residues. Germline CDR1 SGHAT, CDR2 FQNNGV. The DNA for the CDR3 is TGTGCCAGCAGCTTAGATCTAAGCACTGAAGCTTTCTTT. It translates to CASSLDLSTEAFF.

Here the CDR3 reads CATSRDRDRIAPLHF. The CDR3 coding sequence is TGTGCCACCAGCAGAGATCGGGACAGAATCGCACCCCTCCACTTT. The chain carries TRBV15 and TRBJ1-6; TRBD1 matches 7 bases. Germline loops: CDR1 LNHNV, CDR2 YYDKDF (reference sequence). The CDR3 spans 15 residues. The junction had 7 bases not matched to a gene; V was cut back by 0 bases and J by 11 bases.

The CDR3 coding sequence is TGTGCCAGCAGTGTCCAGGGTTATGGCTACACCTTC. Residues: CASSVQGYGYTF. V gene TRBV27 combines with J gene TRBJ1-2; D is possibly TRBD1 (5 bases). V shed 5 bases and J shed 5 bases, with 9 bases lying between them. The CDR3 spans 12 residues. Per the germline V gene, CDR1 is MNHEY and CDR2 is SMNVEV (reference sequence).

The chain has TRBV18 and TRBJ1-6; possibly TRBD1 for D (5 bases). The CDR3 consists of 13 residues. The germline V and J ends were trimmed by 3 bases and 6 bases, with 6 bases remaining between them. CDR1 and CDR2 from the germline V gene are KGHSH and LQKENI. The CDR3 DNA reads as TGTGCCAGCTCACCCGACAGTAATTCACCCCTCCACTTT. Translated: CASSPDSNSPLHF. The whole variable domain, filled in from reference TRBV18 and TRBJ1-6, reads NAGVMQNPRHLVRRRGQEARLRCSPMKGHSHVYWYRQLPEEGLKFMVYLQKENIIDESGMPKERFSAEFPKEGPSILRIQQVVRGDSAAYFCASSPDSNSPLHFGNGTRLTVT.

This clone was seen a single time. V and J are TRBV6-6 and TRBJ2-7; TRBD2 might be the D (5 bases). V gave up 7 bases and J gave up 0 bases, with 10 bases separating them. Germline loops: CDR1 MNHNY, CDR2 SVGAGI (reference sequence). The CDR3 totals 13 residues. This CDR3 is CASNLAYSYEQYF. Written as DNA, the CDR3 is TGTGCCAGCAATTTAGCGTACTCCTACGAGCAGTACTTC.

This chain uses TRBV9 with TRBJ2-6; a weak D match, TRBD1 (6 bases). Germline assignment: CDR1 SGDLS and CDR2 YYNGEE. The CDR3 length is 16 residues. V was shortened by 4 bases and J by 4 bases, with 15 bases between the two germline ends. CDR3 sequence (DNA): TGTGCCAGCAGCTCTTACAGGGTGGCGGGGGCCAACGTCCTGACTTTC. Translating gives CASSSYRVAGANVLTF.

The chain is built from TRBV20-1 and TRBJ2-4, with 8 bases that match TRBD1. Per germline, CDR1 DFQATT and CDR2 SNEGSKA (reference sequence). V lost 3 bases and J lost 14; bases outside the gene matches: 3. This CDR3 spans 10 amino acids. The chain's CDR3 is CSARDREEYF. CDR3 nucleotide sequence: TGCAGTGCTAGGGACAGGGAGGAGTACTTC.

The chain couples TRBV4-2 to TRBJ2-5, with TRBD2 matching over 8 bases. Germline V CDR1 and CDR2: LGHNA, YNFKEQ. The CDR3 is 16 residues long. The junction had 7 bases not matched to a gene; V was cut back by 0 bases and J by 4 bases. CDR3 sequence (DNA): TGTGCCAGCAGCCAAGAAGGAGCGGGGGCACGAGAGACCCAGTACTTC. Residues: CASSQEGAGARETQYF.

This clone was picked up a small number of times. CDR3 region: CASSEDDNRGAFF. In DNA form, the CDR3 reads TGTGCCAGCAGTGAAGATGACAACCGGGGGGCTTTCTTT. The rearrangement links TRBV6-1 to TRBJ1-1; possibly TRBD1 for D (5 bases). V was pared by 1 base and J by 11 bases, with 14 bases between. The germline V gene encodes CDR1 MNHNS and CDR2 SASEGT. This CDR3 comprises 13 residues.

Only a few counts were recorded for this clone. Other DNA sequences in this sample translate to the same CDR3. The chain uses TRBV27 and TRBJ2-1; 7 bases are shared with TRBD2. The V gene's germline CDR1 is MNHEY and CDR2 SMNVEV (reference sequence). The CDR3 spans 16 residues. V was pared by 5 bases and J by 0 bases, with 7 bases of the junction left unmatched. The CDR3 DNA reads as TGTGCCAGCAGTCGTAGGACGGGAGGCTCCTACAATGAGCAGTTCTTC. It is translated as CASSRRTGGSYNEQFF.

The chain is built from TRBV6-5 and TRBJ2-7, with 14 bases identical to TRBD2. The length of the CDR3 is 15 residues. Losses at the gene ends were 3 bases for V and 6 bases for J; bases not matched to a gene: 4. Looked up from germline, CDR1 is MNHEY and CDR2 is SVGAGI. CDR3 sequence: CASSYRTSGGFEQYF. CDR3 nucleotide sequence: TGTGCCAGCAGTTATCGGACTAGCGGGGGGTTCGAGCAGTACTTC.

This clone has a single count. The rearrangement joins TRBV28 to TRBJ1-5, with D possibly being TRBD1 (5 bases). Germline-derived CDR1 and CDR2 are MDHEN and SYDVKM. Trimming took 6 bases from V and 0 from J, leaving 12 bases between them. CDR3 length equals 15 residues. The CDR3 here is CASRLRQISNQPQHF. DNA of the CDR3: TGTGCCAGCAGACTCAGACAGATTAGCAATCAGCCCCAGCATTTT.

The CDR3: CASSQYTGTEGSYGYTF. Here the CDR3 DNA reads TGTGCCAGCAGCCAATATACCGGGACTGAGGGGTCCTATGGCTACACCTTC. This rearrangement joins TRBV3-1 (or the pseudogene TRBV3-2) to TRBJ1-2, with TRBD1 as a possible D gene (5 bases). The CDR3 consists of 17 residues. The V end lost 2 bases, the J end lost 4 bases, and 20 bases lay between the germline ends. Germline CDR1 and CDR2: LGHDT and YNNKEL (reference sequence).

In this sample, this clone turned up many times. This chain connects TRBV2 to TRBJ1-2; no reliable D call. This CDR3 has 13 amino acids. The germline gives CDR1 SNHLY, CDR2 FYNNEI. V was trimmed by 10 bases and J by 0 bases, leaving 12 bases between them. This CDR3 is CAIGLDTNYGYTF. For the CDR3, the DNA is TGTGCCATCGGACTTGACACTAACTATGGCTACACCTTC.

The count of this clone is one. CDR3: CASSRRGGSSYNEQFF. Written as DNA, the CDR3 is TGTGCCAGCAGCCGTAGGGGCGGAAGCTCCTACAATGAGCAGTTCTTC. V gene TRBV11-3 combines with J gene TRBJ2-1; D may be TRBD1 (5 bases). Trimming removed 5 bases from V and 0 bases from J, with 14 bases in between. CDR3 size: 16 residues. CDR1 and CDR2 (germline): SGHNT, YENEEA.

V usage is TRBV12-3 or TRBV12-4 and J usage is TRBJ1-2, with no clear D. V was cut by 5 bases and J by 5 bases, with 12 bases left in between. This CDR3 is 13 amino acids long. The CDR3 nucleotides read TGTGCCAGCAGTCCCCAAGACATTTATGGCTACACCTTC. Amino acid sequence: CASSPQDIYGYTF.

This clone was detected a few times. The chain uses TRBV2 and TRBJ1-4; D unresolved. Germline V CDR1 and CDR2: SNHLY, FYNNEI. V lost 8 bases, J lost 1 base, and 11 bases lay in between. This CDR3 is 14 amino acids long. This chain's CDR3 is CASLKELTNEKLFF. CDR3 sequence (DNA): TGTGCCAGCCTGAAGGAGCTAACTAATGAAAAACTGTTTTTT.